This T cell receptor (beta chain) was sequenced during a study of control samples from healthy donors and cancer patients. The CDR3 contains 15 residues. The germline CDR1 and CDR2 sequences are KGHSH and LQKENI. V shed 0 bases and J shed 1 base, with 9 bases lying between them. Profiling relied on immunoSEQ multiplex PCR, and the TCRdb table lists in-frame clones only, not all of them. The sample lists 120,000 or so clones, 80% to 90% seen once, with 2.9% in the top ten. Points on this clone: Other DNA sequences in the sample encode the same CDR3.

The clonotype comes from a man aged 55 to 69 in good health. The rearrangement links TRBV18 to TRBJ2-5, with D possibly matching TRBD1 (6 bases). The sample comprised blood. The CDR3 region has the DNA TGTGCCAGCTCACCACCGAAAGGGGGCCAAGAGACCCAGTACTTC. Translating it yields CASSPPKGGQETQYF. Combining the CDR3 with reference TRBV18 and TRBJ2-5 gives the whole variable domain NAGVMQNPRHLVRRRGQEARLRCSPMKGHSHVYWYRQLPEEGLKFMVYLQKENIIDESGMPKERFSAEFPKEGPSILRIQQVVRGDSAAYFCASSPPKGGQETQYFGPGTRLLVL.